This entry features one TCR beta chain sequence. This record comes from a study of OX40 agonist ivuxolimab in advanced cancers. Germline V gene lookup returns CDR1 MDHEN and CDR2 SYDVKM. This CDR3 is 16 amino acids long. The V segment lost 4 bases and the J segment 4 bases; nucleotides outside the gene matches: 8. Method: immunoSEQ multiplex PCR; TCRdb's copy keeps in-frame clones and lacks some. The sample includes 90,000 to 150,000 clones, roughly nine tenths of them seen just once. V is TRBV28 and J is TRBJ2-2; 8 bases match TRBD2. This receptor was taken from an adult with an advanced solid tumor such as melanoma, head and neck, liver or kidney cancer. This specimen consisted of CD4+ or CD8+ T cells sorted from blood, obtained in a trial of the OX40 agonist ivuxolimab. The CDR3 DNA reads as TGTGCCAGCAGTTCCCCGACTAGCGCTGGCACCGGGGAGCTGTTTTTT. It yields the protein CASSSPTSAGTGELFF.